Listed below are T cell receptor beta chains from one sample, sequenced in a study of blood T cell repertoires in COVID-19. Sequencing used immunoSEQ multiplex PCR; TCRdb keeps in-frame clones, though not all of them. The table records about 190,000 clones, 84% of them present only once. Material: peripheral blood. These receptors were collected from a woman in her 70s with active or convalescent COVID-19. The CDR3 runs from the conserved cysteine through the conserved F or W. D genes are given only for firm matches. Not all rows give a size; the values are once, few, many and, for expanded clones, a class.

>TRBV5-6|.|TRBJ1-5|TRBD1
CASSFGQANQPQHF
TGTGCCAGCAGCTTCGGACAGGCGAATCAGCCCCAGCATTTT
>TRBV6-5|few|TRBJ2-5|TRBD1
CASSYGTANQETQYF
TGTGCCAGCAGTTACGGGACAGCCAATCAAGAGACCCAGTACTTC
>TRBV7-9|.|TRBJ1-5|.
CASSLGLGGVSNQPQHF
TGTGCCAGCAGCTTAGGCCTAGGGGGTGTTAGCAATCAGCCCCAGCATTTT
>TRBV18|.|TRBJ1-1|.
CASSLRQDTEAFF
TGTGCCAGCTCACTCCGACAGGACACTGAAGCTTTCTTT
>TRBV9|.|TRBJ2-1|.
CASSVAPAANNEQFF
TGTGCCAGCAGCGTAGCACCAGCGGCCAACAATGAGCAGTTCTTC
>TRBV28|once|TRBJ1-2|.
CASSLPGGGYTF
TGTGCCAGCAGTTTGCCGGGGGGTGGCTACACCTTC
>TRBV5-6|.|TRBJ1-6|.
CASSLGPSSYNSPLHF
TGTGCCAGCAGCTTGGGGCCCAGCTCCTATAATTCACCCCTCCACTTT
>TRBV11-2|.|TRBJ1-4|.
CASSFGAWEKLFF
TGTGCCAGCAGCTTCGGAGCTTGGGAAAAACTGTTTTTT
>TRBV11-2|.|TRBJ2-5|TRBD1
CASSRGQGGAGSETQYF
TGTGCCAGCAGCCGCGGACAGGGGGGAGCGGGGAGTGAGACCCAGTACTTC
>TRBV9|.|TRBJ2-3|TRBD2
CASSTTAGGSTDTQYF
TGTGCCAGCAGCACTACAGCGGGAGGTTCCACAGATACGCAGTATTTT
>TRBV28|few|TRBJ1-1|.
CASSLLTVTAEAFF
TGTGCCAGCAGTTTACTAACAGTCACGGCTGAAGCTTTCTTT
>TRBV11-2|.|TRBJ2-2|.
CASSLGLNTGELFF
TGTGCCAGCAGCTTGGGGCTGAACACCGGGGAGCTGTTTTTT
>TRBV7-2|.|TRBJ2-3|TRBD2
CASSLDGSGSPTDTQYF
TGTGCCAGCAGCTTAGACGGTAGCGGGAGCCCCACAGATACGCAGTATTTT
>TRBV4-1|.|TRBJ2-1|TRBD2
CASSRFSGLGRGNEQFF
TGCGCCAGCAGCCGATTCTCCGGACTAGGAAGAGGCAATGAGCAGTTCTTC
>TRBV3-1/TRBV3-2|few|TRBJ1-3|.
CASSPRATGNTIYF
TGTGCCAGCAGCCCCAGGGCTACTGGAAACACCATATATTTT
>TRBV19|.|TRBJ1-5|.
CASSIYGRGGGQPQHF
TGTGCCAGTAGTATCTACGGGAGGGGAGGCGGTCAGCCCCAGCATTTT
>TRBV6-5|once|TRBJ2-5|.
CASSYSGRRISETQYF
TGTGCCAGCAGTTATTCAGGCCGTCGGATCTCAGAGACCCAGTACTTC
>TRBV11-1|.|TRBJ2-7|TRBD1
CASSLDRVKQYF
TGTGCCAGCAGCCTAGACAGGGTGAAGCAGTACTTC
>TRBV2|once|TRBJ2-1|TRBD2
CASSASGSLNEQFF
TGTGCCAGCAGCGCTAGCGGGAGCCTCAATGAGCAGTTCTTC
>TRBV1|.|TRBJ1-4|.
CTSSHQRQAPREKLFF
TGCACCAGCAGCCATCAAAGACAGGCCCCCAGGGAAAAACTGTTTTTT
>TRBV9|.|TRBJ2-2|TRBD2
CASSPRTSLRGELFF
TGTGCCAGCAGCCCCCGGACTAGTTTGAGGGGGGAGCTGTTTTTT
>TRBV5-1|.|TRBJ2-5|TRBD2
CASSVSGIQETQYF
TGCGCCAGCAGCGTTAGCGGGATCCAAGAGACCCAGTACTTC
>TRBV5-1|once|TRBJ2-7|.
CASSLVAGREQYF
TGCGCCAGCAGCTTGGTAGCAGGGCGAGAGCAGTACTTC
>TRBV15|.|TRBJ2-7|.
CATSRLAGRYEQYF
TGTGCCACCAGCAGATTGGCAGGGCGGTACGAGCAGTACTTC
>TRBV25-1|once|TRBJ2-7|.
CASSESPSRYEQYF
TGTGCCAGCAGTGAATCGCCTAGCCGATACGAGCAGTACTTC
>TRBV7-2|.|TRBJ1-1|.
CASSLPGATEAFF
TGTGCCAGCAGCCTCCCGGGTGCCACTGAAGCTTTCTTT
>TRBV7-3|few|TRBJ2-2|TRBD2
CASSPVAGGGSTGELFF
TGTGCCAGCAGCCCTGTAGCGGGAGGGGGGAGCACCGGGGAGCTGTTTTTT
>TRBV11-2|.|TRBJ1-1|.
CASSSDTNTEAFF
TGTGCCAGCAGCTCGGACACAAACACTGAAGCTTTCTTT
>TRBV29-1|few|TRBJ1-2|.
CSVGDLGQGPGYTF
TGCAGCGTTGGGGACCTAGGGCAGGGGCCCGGCTACACCTTC
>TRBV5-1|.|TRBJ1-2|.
CASSLSGVGYTF
TGCGCCAGCAGCTTGTCCGGGGTAGGCTACACCTTC
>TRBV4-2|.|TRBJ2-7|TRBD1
CASSQDFRGSEQYF
TGTGCCAGCAGCCAAGATTTCAGGGGGAGCGAGCAGTACTTC
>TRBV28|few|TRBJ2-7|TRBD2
CASSLASGRFYEQYF
TGTGCCAGCAGTCTAGCTAGCGGGAGGTTCTACGAGCAGTACTTC
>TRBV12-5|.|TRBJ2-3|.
CASGTGQILTDTQYF
TGTGCTAGTGGTACCGGACAAATCTTGACAGATACGCAGTATTTT